This is a list of T cell receptor beta chains from one sample in a study of OX40 agonist ivuxolimab in advanced cancers. Here immunoSEQ multiplex PCR was the method, and the copy in TCRdb shows in-frame clones only, minus some. The data contain 40,000 to 45,000 clones, less than 95% of them singletons. The sample here was CD4+ or CD8+ T cells sorted from blood, taken in a trial of the OX40 agonist ivuxolimab. Receptors were obtained from an adult with an advanced solid tumor such as melanoma, head and neck, liver or kidney cancer. CDR3s include the opening cysteine and the closing phenylalanine or tryptophan. Each record gives: J gene, V gene, clone size, D gene, CDR3 protein, CDR3 DNA. The D gene is left open where the match is weak. Clone sizes are given selectively: once, few, many, or a class where the clone is expanded.

>TRBJ2-5|TRBV4-1|.|.
CASSQELQRAETQYF
TGCGCCAGCAGCCAAGAACTCCAGCGCGCGGAGACCCAGTACTTC
>TRBJ1-1|TRBV28|.|TRBD1
CASRQGRGLTEAFF
TGTGCCAGCAGGCAGGGCAGGGGGCTGACTGAAGCTTTCTTT
>TRBJ2-1|TRBV14|.|TRBD2
CASSCLSREGRNEQFF
TGTGCCAGCAGCTGCCTCTCGCGGGAGGGCCGAAATGAGCAGTTCTTC
>TRBJ1-2|TRBV30|.|.
CAGPRTDYGYTF
TGTGCCGGCCCGCGGACAGACTATGGCTACACCTTC
>TRBJ2-3|TRBV28|.|.
CASSSALDVDTQYF
TGTGCCAGCAGTTCTGCGCTAGACGTAGATACGCAGTATTTT
>TRBJ2-7|TRBV28|.|TRBD1
CASSLSPGTGGYEQYF
TGTGCCAGCAGTTTATCTCCCGGGACAGGGGGATACGAGCAGTACTTC
>TRBJ1-1|TRBV19|.|TRBD1
CASSIGDRATKWNTEAFF
TGTGCCAGTAGTATAGGTGACAGGGCCACTAAATGGAACACTGAAGCTTTCTTT
>TRBJ2-5|TRBV28|few|TRBD2
CASSSSGSARTQYF
TGTGCCAGCAGTTCCAGCGGGAGTGCTAGGACCCAGTACTTC
>TRBJ2-7|TRBV6-4|.|.
CASLRTSGREISYEQYF
TGTGCCAGCTTGAGGACTTCGGGCAGGGAAATATCCTACGAGCAGTACTTC
>TRBJ2-1|TRBV29-1|.|TRBD2
CSVGLAEEFF
TGCAGCGTCGGACTAGCGGAAGAGTTCTTC
>TRBJ2-1|TRBV6-5|.|TRBD2
CASSSPAGGIGEQFF
TGTGCCAGCAGTTCCCCGGCGGGAGGGATCGGTGAGCAGTTCTTC
>TRBJ2-7|TRBV27|.|TRBD2
CASSPGLAYEQYF
TGTGCCAGCAGTCCCGGACTAGCCTACGAGCAGTACTTC
>TRBJ2-1|TRBV7-6|few|TRBD1
CASSSGPDRVDEQFF
TGTGCCAGCAGCTCAGGCCCGGACAGGGTCGATGAGCAGTTCTTC
>TRBJ2-1|TRBV4-3|.|.
CASSQDGPTNEQFF
TGCGCCAGCAGCCAAGATGGTCCCACCAATGAGCAGTTCTTC
>TRBJ2-7|TRBV21-1|.|.
CASSKACGGYEQYF
TGTGCCAGCAGCAAAGCGTGTGGCGGTTACGAGCAGTACTTC